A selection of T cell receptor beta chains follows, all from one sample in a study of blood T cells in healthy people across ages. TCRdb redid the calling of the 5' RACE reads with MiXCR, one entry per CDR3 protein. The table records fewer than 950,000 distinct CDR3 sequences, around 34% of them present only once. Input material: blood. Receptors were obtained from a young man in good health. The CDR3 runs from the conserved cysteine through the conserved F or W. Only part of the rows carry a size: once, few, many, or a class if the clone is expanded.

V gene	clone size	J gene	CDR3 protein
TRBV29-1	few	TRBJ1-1	CSVEFRAGRDTEAFF
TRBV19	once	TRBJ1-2	CAGTIGDSATRGGYTF
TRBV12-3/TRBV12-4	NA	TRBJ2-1	CASSSERGGTNEQFF
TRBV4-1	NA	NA	CASSQDPETSYNEQYF
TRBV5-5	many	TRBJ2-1	CASSLAGTFDNEQFF
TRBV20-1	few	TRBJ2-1	CSARNSGGSSYNEQFF
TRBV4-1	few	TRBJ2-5	CAISQDLETQYF
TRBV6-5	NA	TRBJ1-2	CASSYTPGGGGYTF
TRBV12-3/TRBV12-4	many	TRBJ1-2	CASSLGQGAGYTF
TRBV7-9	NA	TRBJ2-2	CASSGLTNTGELFF
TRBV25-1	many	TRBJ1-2	CASRQGGNYGYTF
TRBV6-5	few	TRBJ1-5	CASSYVGGQPQHF
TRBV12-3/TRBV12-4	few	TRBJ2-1	CASILPGQGYNNEQFF
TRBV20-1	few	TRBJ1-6	CSARVNSRSTYNSPLHF
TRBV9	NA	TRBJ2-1	CASSPRWGRLYGEQFF
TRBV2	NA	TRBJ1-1	CASSGTGGGNTEAFF
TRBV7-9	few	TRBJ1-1	CASAGGAATEAFF
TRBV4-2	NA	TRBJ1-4	CASSQGDRGRSREKLFF
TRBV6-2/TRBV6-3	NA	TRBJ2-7	CASSSPLKGQSYEQYF
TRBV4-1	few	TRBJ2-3	CASSQQGVTQYF
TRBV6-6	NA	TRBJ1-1	CASRQGLLTEAFF
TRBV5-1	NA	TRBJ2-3	CASSVGQGADTRYF
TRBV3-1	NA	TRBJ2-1	CASSQGKSRASEFF
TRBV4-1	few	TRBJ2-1	CASSQDEGRGRNEQFF
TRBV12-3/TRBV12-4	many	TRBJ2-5	CASSKGIQETQYF
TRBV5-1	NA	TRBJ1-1	CASSRDLTEAFF
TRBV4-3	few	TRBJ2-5	CASSQEVSAGGHNKETQYF
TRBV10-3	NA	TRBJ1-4	CAISASEGPTNEKLFF
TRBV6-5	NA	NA	CASSYSGRGFGGYEQYF
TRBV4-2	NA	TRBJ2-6	CASSQIPVGSTLGANVLTF
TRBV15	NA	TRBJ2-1	CATSRERTGVYNEQFF
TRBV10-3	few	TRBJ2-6	CAISESQGAGANVLTF
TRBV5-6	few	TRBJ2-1	CASIPGLAGGGNEQFF
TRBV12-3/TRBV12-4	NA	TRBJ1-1	CASSLRQALGTEAFF
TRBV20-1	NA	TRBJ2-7	CSAYLGGYEQYF
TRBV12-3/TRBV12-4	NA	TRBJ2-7	CANSKDWGQTYEQYF
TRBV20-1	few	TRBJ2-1	CSARDFKYRTGGYNEQFF
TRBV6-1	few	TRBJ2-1	CASSAPDRGRNEQFF
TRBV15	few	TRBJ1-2	CATSRDPPRQGYGYTF
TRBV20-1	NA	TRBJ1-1	CSARPPPTGVNTEAFF
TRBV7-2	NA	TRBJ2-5	CASSLGGLNQETQYF
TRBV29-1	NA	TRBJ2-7	CSVRYGTGASSYEQYF
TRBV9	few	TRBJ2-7	CASSVQGNGNEQYF
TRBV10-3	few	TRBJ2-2	CAIRGTGDTGELFF
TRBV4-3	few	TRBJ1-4	CASSQASYSPNEKLFF
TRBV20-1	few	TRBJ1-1	CSALQRQEMNTEAFF
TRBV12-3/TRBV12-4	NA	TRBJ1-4	CASRSSRNEKLFF
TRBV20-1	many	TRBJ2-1	CSARVQRGPGEQFF
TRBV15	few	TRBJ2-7	CATSRGVIWYEQYF
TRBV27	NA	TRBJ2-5	CASSLSLRPNEQYF
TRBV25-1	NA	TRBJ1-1	CASRGYNNTEAFF
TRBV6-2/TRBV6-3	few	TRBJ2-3	CASSSRRPSTDTQYF
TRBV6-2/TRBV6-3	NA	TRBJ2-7	CASGEDASYEQYF
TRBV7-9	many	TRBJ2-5	CASSGFGGPSDNEQYF